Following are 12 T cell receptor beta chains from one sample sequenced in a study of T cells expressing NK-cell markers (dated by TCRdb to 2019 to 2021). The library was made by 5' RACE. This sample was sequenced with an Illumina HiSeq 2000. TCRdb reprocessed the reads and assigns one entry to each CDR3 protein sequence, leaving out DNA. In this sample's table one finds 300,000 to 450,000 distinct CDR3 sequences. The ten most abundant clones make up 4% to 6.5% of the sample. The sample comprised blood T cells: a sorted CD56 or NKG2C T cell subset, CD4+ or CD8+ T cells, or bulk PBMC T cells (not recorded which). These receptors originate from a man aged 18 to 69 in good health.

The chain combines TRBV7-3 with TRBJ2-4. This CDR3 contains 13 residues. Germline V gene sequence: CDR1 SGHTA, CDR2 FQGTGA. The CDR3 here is CASSLRGKYIQYF.

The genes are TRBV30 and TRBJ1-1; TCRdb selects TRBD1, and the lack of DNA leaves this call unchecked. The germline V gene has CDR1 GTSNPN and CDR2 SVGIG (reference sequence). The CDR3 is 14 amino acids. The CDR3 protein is CAWSPLRGYAEAFF.

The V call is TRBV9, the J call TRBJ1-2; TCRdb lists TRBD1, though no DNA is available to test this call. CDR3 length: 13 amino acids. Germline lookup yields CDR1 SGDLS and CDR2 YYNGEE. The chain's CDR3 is CASSATGFHGYTF.

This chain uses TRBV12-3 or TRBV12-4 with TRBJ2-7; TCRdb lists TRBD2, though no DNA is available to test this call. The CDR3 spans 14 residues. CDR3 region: CASKETSGSYEQYF.

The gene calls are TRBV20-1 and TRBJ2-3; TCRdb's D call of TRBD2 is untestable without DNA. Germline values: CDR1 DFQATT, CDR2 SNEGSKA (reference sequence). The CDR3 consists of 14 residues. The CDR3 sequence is CSKTSGVEGDTQYF.

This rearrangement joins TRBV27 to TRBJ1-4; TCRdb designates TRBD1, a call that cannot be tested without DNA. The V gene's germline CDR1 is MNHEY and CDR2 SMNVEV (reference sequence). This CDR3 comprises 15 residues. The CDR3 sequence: CASSPWGATNEKLFF.

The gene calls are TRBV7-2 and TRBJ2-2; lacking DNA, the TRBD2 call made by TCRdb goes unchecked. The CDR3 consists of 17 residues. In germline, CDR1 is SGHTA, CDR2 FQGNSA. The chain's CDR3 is CASSKTSGGANTGELFF.

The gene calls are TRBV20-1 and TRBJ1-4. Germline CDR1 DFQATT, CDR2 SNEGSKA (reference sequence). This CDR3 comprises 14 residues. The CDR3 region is CSAPPAGRDEKLFF.

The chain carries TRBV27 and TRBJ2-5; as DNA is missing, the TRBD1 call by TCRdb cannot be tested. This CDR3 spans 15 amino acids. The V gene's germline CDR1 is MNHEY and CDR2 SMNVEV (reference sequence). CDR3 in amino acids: CASSLNFGAAGAQYF.

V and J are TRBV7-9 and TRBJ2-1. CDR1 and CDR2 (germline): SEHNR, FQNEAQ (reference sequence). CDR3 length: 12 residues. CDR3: CASSLDVRWQFF.

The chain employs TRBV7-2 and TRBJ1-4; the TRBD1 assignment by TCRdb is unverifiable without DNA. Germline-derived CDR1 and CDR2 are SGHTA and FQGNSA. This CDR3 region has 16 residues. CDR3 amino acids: CASSLAGRQGNEKLFF.

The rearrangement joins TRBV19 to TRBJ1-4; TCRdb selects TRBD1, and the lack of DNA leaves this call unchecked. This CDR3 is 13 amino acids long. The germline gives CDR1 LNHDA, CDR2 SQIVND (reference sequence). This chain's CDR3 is CASTKQGTEKLFF.